Each of the 26 T cell receptor beta chains below was sequenced from the same sample in a study of blood T cells in healthy people across ages. Through a sample-barcoded 5' primer and a J-beta primer mix, a second PCR was run for roughly 6 to 12 cycles. Each CDR3 protein is one row after TCRdb ran MiXCR on the 5' RACE reads. The sample has around 1.5 million distinct CDR3 sequences, approximately 60% seen once. Sequenced input: blood. Receptors were obtained from a man in his late teens or twenties in good health.

The chain couples TRBV29-1 to TRBJ2-7; 9 positions agree with TRBD1. CDR1 and CDR2 (germline): SQVTM, ANQGSEA. After removal of 6 bases from V and 3 bases from J, the junction contained 9 bases not matched to a gene. The length of the CDR3 is 14 residues. CDR3 amino acids: CSVSRGQGLYEQYF. The DNA of the CDR3 is TGCAGCGTCAGCAGGGGACAGGGACTCTACGAGCAGTACTTC.

The gene calls are TRBV20-1 and TRBJ2-3; maybe TRBD1 (6 bases). Between the trimmed V and J ends, which lost 5 bases and 2 bases, there was a span of 14 bases. Per germline, CDR1 DFQATT and CDR2 SNEGSKA (reference sequence). The CDR3 runs to 14 residues. The CDR3 nucleotides are TGCAGTGCTCTCCGGACAGCAATCACAGATACGCAGTATTTT. As protein: CSALRTAITDTQYF.

The rearrangement joins TRBV5-1 to TRBJ1-3; 8 nucleotides agree with TRBD1. Germline-derived CDR1 and CDR2 are SGHRS and YFSETQ. The trim removed 0 bases at V and 5 bases at J, leaving 10 bases unmatched. CDR3 length: 17 residues. Here the CDR3 DNA reads TGCGCCAGCAGCTTGGATGGATGGACAGGGCGACGAAACACCATATATTTT. As protein: CASSLDGWTGRRNTIYF. Drawing the rest from reference TRBV5-1 and TRBJ1-3, the complete variable domain is KAGVTQTPRYLIKTRGQQVTLSCSPISGHRSVSWYQQTPGQGLQFLFEYFSETQRNKGNFPGRFSGRQFSNSRSEMNVSTLELGDSALYLCASSLDGWTGRRNTIYFGEGSWLTVV.

The chain joins TRBV6-1 to TRBJ2-1; 9 bases align to TRBD1. The CDR3 is made up of 17 amino acids. V was clipped by 0 bases and J by 2 bases; unmatched bases: 5. Germline V gene sequence: CDR1 MNHNS, CDR2 SASEGT. The CDR3, as DNA: TGTGCCAGCAGTGAAGCGTTTGGGACAGGGCCCTACAATGAGCAGTTCTTC. This encodes CASSEAFGTGPYNEQFF.

The DNA of the CDR3 is TGCAGCGTTGAAGATGGCCCTCCTGAGCAGTTCTTC. Encoded protein: CSVEDGPPEQFF. V gene TRBV29-1 combines with J gene TRBJ2-1, with D hard to call. Per germline, CDR1 SQVTM and CDR2 ANQGSEA. This CDR3 comprises 12 residues. Trimming removed 0 bases at V and 9 bases at J, with 9 bases between.

This chain joins TRBV20-1 and TRBJ1-2; D is undetermined. The germline gives CDR1 DFQATT, CDR2 SNEGSKA (reference sequence). The CDR3 spans 12 residues. The V and J ends lost 5 bases and 2 bases respectively, with 9 bases between them. CDR3 coding DNA: TGCAGTGCTCGACGGCGAAACTATGGCTACACCTTC. It yields the protein CSARRRNYGYTF.

V is TRBV9 and J is TRBJ2-5, with D possibly matching TRBD1 (6 bases). CDR1 SGDLS and CDR2 YYNGEE come from the germline V gene. Trimming pared 0 bases from V and 0 bases from J, leaving 9 bases between. The CDR3 extends over 15 amino acids. CDR3 region: CASSVEGQYQETQYF. The CDR3 coding sequence is TGTGCCAGCAGCGTAGAAGGACAGTACCAAGAGACCCAGTACTTC.

The V gene is TRBV11-2, the J gene TRBJ2-7; 13 bases are a match to TRBD2. With V trimmed by 5 bases and J by 10 bases, 14 bases remained unmatched. This CDR3 is built from 16 residues. CDR1 SGHAT and CDR2 FQNNGV come from the germline V gene. The CDR3 loop is CASSPRTSGRLRVQYF. The CDR3 bases are TGTGCCAGCAGCCCACGGACTAGCGGGAGACTTAGGGTACAGTACTTC. Complete variable domain (other parts from reference TRBV11-2 and TRBJ2-7): EAGVAQSPRYKIIEKRQSVAFWCNPISGHATLYWYQQILGQGPKLLIQFQNNGVVDDSQLPKDRFSAERLKGVDSTLKIQPAKLEDSAVYLCASSPRTSGRLRVQYFGPGTRLTVT.

The genes are TRBV6-1 and TRBJ1-2, with 7 nucleotides matching TRBD1. The CDR3 consists of 14 residues. The germline V gene has CDR1 MNHNS and CDR2 SASEGT. Unmatched junction bases numbered 14, after V lost 9 bases and J lost 7 bases. CDR3 in DNA: TGTGCCAGTACTCGCCGAGGGGGCGTAGGTGGCTACACCTTC. This sequence encodes CASTRRGGVGGYTF.

V gene TRBV7-6 combines with J gene TRBJ2-5; the match to TRBD1 covers 9 bases. J gave up 3 bases and V 2 bases, and 13 bases lay outside the gene matches. CDR1 and CDR2 (germline): SGHVS, FNYEAQ. This CDR3 is 18 amino acids long. CDR3: CASSLSIIRDRVEETQYF. The CDR3 DNA sequence: TGTGCCAGCAGCTTATCTATTATTCGGGACAGGGTGGAAGAGACCCAGTACTTC.

Here the CDR3 reads CASSHEADSGNTIYF. As DNA, the CDR3 is TGCGCCAGCAGCCACGAAGCCGACTCTGGAAACACCATATATTTT. This chain links TRBV4-1 with TRBJ1-3; D is uncertain. This CDR3 is 15 amino acids long. The germline V and J ends were trimmed by 3 bases and 0 bases, with 9 bases remaining between them. Germline CDR1 MGHRA, CDR2 YSYEKL.

The chain couples TRBV19 to TRBJ1-2; the D is unclear. The ends were cut back, 7 bases at V and 3 bases at J, with 15 bases in the middle. The CDR3 consists of 14 residues. CDR1 and CDR2 from the germline V gene are LNHDA and SQIVND (reference sequence). Here the CDR3 DNA reads TGTGCCAGTAACTGGAAATGGGCCCACTATGGCTACACCTTC. Protein: CASNWKWAHYGYTF.

The J gene is TRBJ2-3, the V gene TRBV12-5; D gene unclear. V was shortened by 1 base and J by 1 base, with 6 bases between the two germline ends. The CDR3 runs to 14 residues. CDR1 is LGHNT and CDR2 is FRNRAP in the germline V gene. The CDR3 sequence is CASGLADRTDTQYF. DNA of the CDR3: TGTGCTAGTGGTTTGGCGGACCGCACAGATACGCAGTATTTT.

The J gene is TRBJ2-1, the V gene TRBV20-1; D is unresolved. The CDR3 is 14 residues long. CDR1 DFQATT and CDR2 SNEGSKA come from the germline V gene (reference sequence). Trimming pared 7 bases from V and 4 bases from J, leaving 17 bases between. CDR3: CSVKPKLGYNEQFF. The CDR3 bases are TGCAGTGTGAAGCCGAAGTTGGGGTACAATGAGCAGTTCTTC.

This clonotype was seen once. The V and J genes are TRBV20-1 and TRBJ2-7; TRBD2 agrees at 11 bases. V lost 3 bases, J lost 5 bases, and 9 bases stayed unmatched. The germline gives CDR1 DFQATT, CDR2 SNEGSKA (reference sequence). The CDR3 runs to 15 residues. The CDR3, as DNA: TGCAGTGCTAGTCGGAAACTAGCGGGAGAAGACGAGCAGTACTTC. Amino acids: CSASRKLAGEDEQYF.

The rearrangement joins TRBV20-1 to TRBJ1-2; D gene unclear. The V end was cut by 6 bases, the J end by 4 bases, with 15 bases between. The germline V gene has CDR1 DFQATT and CDR2 SNEGSKA (reference sequence). The CDR3 has 13 residues. CDR3 nucleotide sequence: TGCAGTGCCCTGGGGATCAGGCGCTATGGCTACACCTTC. Translated: CSALGIRRYGYTF.

Remarks on this clonotype: Compared with germline, one end of the junction differs, possibly owing to a read error. V is TRBV12-3 or TRBV12-4 and J is TRBJ2-7; no clear D gene. The length of the CDR3 is 15 residues. The CDR3 DNA reads as TGTGCCAGCAGCTTAGGGCAGGATCACTCCTACGAGCAGTACTTC. Protein: CASSLGQDHSYEQYF.

The V call is TRBV27, the J call TRBJ2-7; unclear D gene. The ends were cut back, 3 bases at V and 9 bases at J, with 6 bases in the middle. Germline-derived CDR1 and CDR2 are MNHEY and SMNVEV (reference sequence). This CDR3 region has 10 residues. CDR3 bases: TGTGCCAGCAGTTTTCCTGTGCAGTACTTC. It translates to CASSFPVQYF.

Comments on this clonotype: The germline gene is not matched at one end of the junction; a read error may be the cause. The chain joins TRBV2 to TRBJ2-1, with a possible D match to TRBD1 (5 bases). The CDR3 is 11 residues long. Germline V gives CDR1 SNHLY, CDR2 FYNNEI. In DNA form, the CDR3 reads TGCGCCAGTCGACAGTACAATGAGCAGTTCTTC. Translation: CASRQYNEQFF.

This chain links TRBV4-1 with TRBJ2-7; no clear D. The CDR3 covers 14 residues. The V gene lost 3 bases and the J gene lost 0 bases, with 9 bases spanning the gap. Germline-derived CDR1 and CDR2 are MGHRA and YSYEKL. The chain's CDR3 is CASSQVVVSYEQYF. The CDR3 nucleotides are TGCGCCAGCAGCCAGGTGGTCGTCTCCTACGAGCAGTACTTC.

V and J are TRBV7-2 and TRBJ2-5; a weak D match, TRBD2 (6 bases). TRBJ2-7 explains the end of the DNA better; the J call may be wrong. The CDR3 consists of 14 residues. Germline V gene data show CDR1 as SGHTA and CDR2 as FQGNSA. The CDR3 reads CASTPSLANYEQYF. In nucleotides, the CDR3 is TGTGCCAGCACCCCATCCCTAGCGAACTACGAGCAGTACTTC.

The chain links TRBV4-2 to TRBJ2-1, with D possibly being TRBD2 (5 bases). The CDR3 has 15 residues. V lost 0 bases and J lost 5, with 11 bases in between. The germline V gene encodes CDR1 LGHNA and CDR2 YNFKEQ. CDR3 protein: CASSQEPGTHNEQFF. In DNA form, the CDR3 reads TGTGCCAGCAGCCAAGAGCCGGGAACCCACAATGAGCAGTTCTTC.

CDR3 sequence reads: CASSSRGNAQYF. Written as DNA, the CDR3 is TGTGCCAGCAGCTCCAGGGGAAATGCGCAGTATTTT. V is TRBV7-9 and J is TRBJ2-3; possible D gene TRBD1, 6 bases. Trimming removed 4 bases from V and 10 bases from J, with 12 bases in between. CDR1 SEHNR and CDR2 FQNEAQ come from the germline V gene (reference sequence). CDR3 length: 12 residues.

The chain recombines TRBV2 with TRBJ1-5, with 10 bases that match TRBD1. CDR1 and CDR2 from the germline V gene are SNHLY and FYNNEI. V shed 4 bases, J shed 2 bases, and the junction held 14 bases outside the gene matches. The CDR3 sequence is 19 residues long. The CDR3 nucleotides read TGTGCCAGCAGTGTTACGGGACAGGGGCCTCCAGCTCGCAATCAGCCCCAGCATTTT. Protein: CASSVTGQGPPARNQPQHF.

The V gene is TRBV15, the J gene TRBJ1-2; 9 bases are a match to TRBD1. The CDR3 length is 13 residues. J lost 8 bases, V lost 1 base, and 2 bases had no gene match. The germline V gene encodes CDR1 LNHNV and CDR2 YYDKDF (reference sequence). CDR3 protein: CATSRGTGDGYTF. The CDR3 bases are TGTGCCACCAGCAGAGGGACAGGGGACGGCTACACCTTC.

The chain carries TRBV28 and TRBJ2-4; 10 bases are shared with TRBD1. The CDR3 covers 18 residues. Per germline, CDR1 MDHEN and CDR2 SYDVKM. V trimming: 2 bases; J trimming: 0 bases; junction bases outside the gene matches: 7. CDR3 region: CASSLVGGTGVAKNIQYF. CDR3 nucleotides: TGTGCCAGCAGTTTAGTAGGCGGGACAGGGGTAGCCAAAAACATTCAGTACTTC.